This T cell receptor beta chain was sequenced in a study of radiotherapy plus CTLA-4 blockade in lung cancer. Study-wide background: Of the patients, about 17% showed objective responses and 31% attained disease control. Points from the study as a whole: The authors reported that early blood T cell clone dynamics, with interferon-beta, best predicted response.

The V gene end was trimmed by 6 bases and the J gene end by 0 bases; junction bases not matched to a gene: 7. Germline loops: CDR1 SGHRS, CDR2 YFSETQ. The length of the CDR3 is 16 residues. On this clone: Its antigen is as yet unknown.

Patients had chemo-refractory metastatic non-small-cell lung cancer and received focal radiation plus CTLA-4 blockade that used ipilimumab. TCRdb's table, derived via immunoSEQ multiplex PCR, lists solely in-frame clones and lacks some. The top ten clones hold approximately 10% of a sample with tens of thousands of clones, 72% of them seen once. The sequence derives from a human donor with non-small cell lung cancer who had stable disease on radiotherapy plus ipilimumab. The genes are TRBV5-1 and TRBJ2-2, with 8 bases matching TRBD1. This specimen was peripheral blood, taken from a patient treated with radiotherapy plus ipilimumab. The CDR3 protein is CASTPTGASNTGELFF. In nucleotides, the CDR3 is TGCGCCAGCACCCCGACAGGGGCATCGAACACCGGGGAGCTGTTTTTT. The full variable domain, completed using reference TRBV5-1 and TRBJ2-2, is KAGVTQTPRYLIKTRGQQVTLSCSPISGHRSVSWYQQTPGQGLQFLFEYFSETQRNKGNFPGRFSGRQFSNSRSEMNVSTLELGDSALYLCASTPTGASNTGELFFGEGSRLTVL.